This TCR beta chain comes out of a study of regulatory T cells in long-lasting Graves disease. This clonotype was recorded at least ten times. Time point specified: newly diagnosed GD, antithyroid drugs for less than 3 months. PBMC-extracted RNA yielded the TCR library. The V gene's germline CDR1 is SGHVS and CDR2 FNYEAQ. This CDR3 has 17 amino acids. The V gene end was trimmed by 1 base and the J gene end by 11 bases; junction bases not matched to a gene: 11. Arm-PCR of CDR3 regions and iRepertoire HTBI primers were used to build TCR beta libraries. TCRdb processed the multiplex PCR reads anew with MiXCR; each CDR3 protein has one entry. The sample records about 420,000 distinct CDR3 sequences, over 15% being singletons. The same sample was also used in a study of T cells in Graves' hyperthyroidism and ophthalmopathy.

Sequenced here: peripheral blood mononuclear cells (PBMCs), sampled at new diagnosis, from a patient treated with antithyroid drugs. The chain combines TRBV7-6 with TRBJ2-1; 13 positions agree with TRBD2. This TCR was sampled from a woman between 18 and 30 years old with Graves disease. The CDR3 DNA sequence: TGTGCCAGCAGCTTAGTGCAGGGAGGGACTAGCGGGGCCCAGCAGTTCTTC. The encoded protein is CASSLVQGGTSGAQQFF.